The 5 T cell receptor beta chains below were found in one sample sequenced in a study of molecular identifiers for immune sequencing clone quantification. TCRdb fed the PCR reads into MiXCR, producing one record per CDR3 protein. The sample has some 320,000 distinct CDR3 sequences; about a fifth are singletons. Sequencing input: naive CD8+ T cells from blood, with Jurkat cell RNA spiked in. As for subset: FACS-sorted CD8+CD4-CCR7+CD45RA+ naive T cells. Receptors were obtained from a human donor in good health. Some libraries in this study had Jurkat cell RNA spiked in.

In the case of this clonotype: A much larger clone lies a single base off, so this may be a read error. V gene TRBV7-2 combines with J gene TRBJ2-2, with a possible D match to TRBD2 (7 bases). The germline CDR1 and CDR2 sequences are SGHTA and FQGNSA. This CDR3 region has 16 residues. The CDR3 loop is CASSLRGGPNAGGLFF. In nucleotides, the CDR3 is TGTGCCAGCAGCTTACGCGGGGGCCCGAACGCCGGGGGGCTGTTTTTT.

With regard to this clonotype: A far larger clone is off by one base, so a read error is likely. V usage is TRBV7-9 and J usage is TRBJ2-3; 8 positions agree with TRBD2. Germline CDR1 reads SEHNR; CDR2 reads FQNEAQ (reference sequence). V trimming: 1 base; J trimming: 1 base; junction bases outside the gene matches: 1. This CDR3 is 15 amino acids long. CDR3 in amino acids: CASSLGTSCTDTQYF. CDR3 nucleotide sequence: TGTGCCAGCAGCTTAGGGACTAGCTGCACAGATACGCAGTATTTT.

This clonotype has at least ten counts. The CDR3 DNA reads TGTGCCACCAGTGAAGGAAGGAGCGGGGGTTTTAACACAGATACGCAGTATTTT. As protein: CATSEGRSGGFNTDTQYF. This chain joins TRBV24-1 and TRBJ2-3; 8 bases match TRBD2. The V and J ends lost 4 bases and 2 bases, in that order; junction bases with no gene match: 13. Germline V lookup: CDR1 KGHDR, CDR2 SFDVKD. This CDR3 comprises 18 residues.

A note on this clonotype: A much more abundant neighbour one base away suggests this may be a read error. The CDR3 DNA is TGTGCCGGCAGCTTAAGTTATGAGGTCTCTGGGGCCAACGTCCTGACTTTC. This encodes CAGSLSYEVSGANVLTF. The chain links TRBV5-3 to TRBJ2-6; D is undetermined. TRBV5-3 is given ORF status, its function remaining uncertain. V dropped 10 bases and J dropped 0 bases, with 20 bases sitting between them. This CDR3 is built from 17 residues.

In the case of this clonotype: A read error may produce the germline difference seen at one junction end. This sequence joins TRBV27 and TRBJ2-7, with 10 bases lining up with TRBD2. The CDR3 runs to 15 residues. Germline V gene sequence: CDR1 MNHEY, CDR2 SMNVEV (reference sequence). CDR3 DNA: TGTGCCAGCAGTCCATTAGGATCGCTAGCGGGAGAGCGGTACTTC. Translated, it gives CASSPLGSLAGERYF.